This entry is about one T cell receptor beta chain. What antigen it recognizes has not been identified. No clone much larger than this one lies a single base away; base qualities are absent. The entry originates in a study of PD-L1 blockade in urothelial cancer (dated by TCRdb to about 2017). With regard to the full study: Every patient began therapy in the mid-2010s and was given atezolizumab 1,200 mg intravenously every 3 weeks. Twenty-five of 29 patients were males with bladder-origin urothelial cancer, and about 60% of the 29 reported a prior smoking history. An ECOG performance status of 0 or 1 was recorded for the patients, and 0 to 3 prior chemotherapy regimens had been received by the patients. Blood samples were analyzed at 3 weeks after treatment start (second dose) and at 6 weeks after treatment start. Blood samples yielded a median of around 130,000 T cells and some 80,000 unique TCRs, with median clonality roughly 0.082. An exploratory multi-omic analysis was conducted of the somatic, immune and clinical correlates of response to PD-L1 blockade with atezolizumab in urothelial cancer. Pretreatment tumor samples, along with matched peripheral blood serially collected before and after atezolizumab treatment, were subjected to TCR sequencing. Durable clinical benefit meant progression-free survival longer than 6 months, and TCR features were also tested against progression-free and overall survival. Whole exome sequencing and RNA sequencing of pretreatment tumors were performed alongside TCR sequencing in the same patients. About 10 patients achieved durable clinical benefit and approximately 19 did not. Some 30 patients had pretreatment blood TCR-seq, around 24 had at least one posttreatment blood collection, and around 24 had tumor TCR-seq.

The cohort comprised 25 to 30 patients with locally advanced or metastatic urothelial carcinoma treated at Memorial Sloan Kettering on a trial protocol. Peripheral blood mononuclear cells were collected pretreatment and during treatment, at between 1 and 8 total time points per patient. The Qiagen DNeasy Blood extraction kit was used to purify genomic DNA from total PBMCs and from tumor samples. Collected pretreatment and during treatment, PBMCs were isolated and stored as previously described. What the authors observed across the whole study: Improved progression-free and overall survival was found to be associated with pretreatment peripheral blood TCR clonality below the median. Patients with durable benefit showed greater expansion of tumor-associated TCR clones in peripheral blood 3 weeks after starting treatment (n of about 22, p = 0.022). Because of the small sample size (n ≈ 31) and the many exploratory analyses performed, the results are intended to be regarded as hypothesis-generating.

V and J are truncated by 5 bases and 5 bases respectively, leaving an intervening sequence of 12 bases. Based on the germline V gene, the CDR1 and CDR2 sequences are MDHEN and SYDVKM. The CDR3 runs 13 residues from the cysteine to the phenylalanine. Only the CDR3 portion is preserved as DNA: 39 bases, with reading frame beginning at the first base. Each PCR received spiked-in synthetic TCR analog templates so that absolute template abundance could be estimated from read counts. TCRbeta CDR3 regions were amplified from genomic DNA with bias-controlled V and J gene primers using the immunoSEQ assay. Sequencing of rearranged TCRbeta segments was performed at approximately 20X coverage. The published analysis was carried out like this. Clustering was used to correct sequencing errors, and CDR3s were annotated against IMGT to assign V, D and J genes. Only productive TCRbeta rearrangements were used in downstream analyses, excluding out-of-frame or stop-codon sequences. Clonality was computed as one minus Shannon entropy normalized by the log of the number of unique productive sequences. Clones differing between time points or between blood and tumor were identified by Fisher's exact test with Benjamini-Hochberg correction at adjusted p below 0.01. What TCRdb holds here is the immuneACCESS table cut down to in-frame rearrangements. Part of the clones is not present; checked against another copy, under half of the missing clones reflect an unresolved V gene, and the others are unexplained. The V and J calls and clone size were taken over from that table, and D and trimming were inferred from the DNA. This sample is represented by some 35,000 clones; approximately 90% of them were singletons. The ten biggest clones cover roughly 8% of the sample.

The source was PBMCs, collected around atezolizumab (anti-PD-L1) treatment. Recombination connected TRBV28 to TRBJ1-1; TRBD1 is a possible D gene, resting on 5 matching bases. This clonotype was sampled from a man between 70 and 80 years old with urothelial cancer. The bases are TGTGCCAGCAGTCCCAGGGAGGGGACTGAAGCTTTCTTT. Translated, it gives CASSPREGTEAFF.